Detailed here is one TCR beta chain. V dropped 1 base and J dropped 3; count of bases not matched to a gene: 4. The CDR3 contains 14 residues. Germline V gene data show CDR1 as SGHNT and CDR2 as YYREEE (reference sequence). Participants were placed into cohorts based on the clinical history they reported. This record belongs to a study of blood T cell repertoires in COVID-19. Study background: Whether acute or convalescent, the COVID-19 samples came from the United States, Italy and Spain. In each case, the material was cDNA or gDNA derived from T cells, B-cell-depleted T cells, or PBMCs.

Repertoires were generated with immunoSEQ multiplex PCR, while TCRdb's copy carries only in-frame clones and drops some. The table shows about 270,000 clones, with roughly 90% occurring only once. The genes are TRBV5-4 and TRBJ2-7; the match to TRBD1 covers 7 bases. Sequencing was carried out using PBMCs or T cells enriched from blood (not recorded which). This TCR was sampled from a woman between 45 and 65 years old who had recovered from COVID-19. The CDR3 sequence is CASSLLQGNYEQYF. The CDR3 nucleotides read TGTGCCAGCAGCTTGTTACAGGGGAACTACGAGCAGTACTTC.